The subject of this entry is one T cell receptor beta chain. Germline CDR1 reads MDHEN; CDR2 reads SYDVKM. Trimming stripped 8 bases from V and 0 bases from J, with 13 bases between. CDR3 size: 14 residues. Original data processing: Estimated nucleated cell counts came from reference gene primer amplification. Method: immunoSEQ multiplex PCR; TCRdb's copy keeps in-frame clones and lacks some. The DNA was the basis for D and trimming; V, J and clone size are from that table. The data show some 250,000 clones, with approximately 83% seen just once and approximately 2% held by the top ten. This sample was taken from a study of blood T cell repertoires in COVID-19. Individuals aged roughly 18 to 90 years were recruited from 24 US areas.

This TCR was sampled from a woman aged 50 to 60 who had recovered from COVID-19. Sequencing was done on a sample of PBMCs or T cells enriched from blood (not recorded which). The chain uses TRBV28 and TRBJ1-1, with D perhaps TRBD1 (6 bases). The CDR3 DNA reads as TGTGCCAGCTTACAGGGTAGTATGAACACTGAAGCTTTCTTT. Translated: CASLQGSMNTEAFF. Drawing the rest from reference TRBV28 and TRBJ1-1, the complete variable domain is DVKVTQSSRYLVKRTGEKVFLECVQDMDHENMFWYRQDPGLGLRLIYFSYDVKMKEKGDIPEGYSVSREKKERFSLILESASTNQTSMYLCASLQGSMNTEAFFGQGTRLTVV.